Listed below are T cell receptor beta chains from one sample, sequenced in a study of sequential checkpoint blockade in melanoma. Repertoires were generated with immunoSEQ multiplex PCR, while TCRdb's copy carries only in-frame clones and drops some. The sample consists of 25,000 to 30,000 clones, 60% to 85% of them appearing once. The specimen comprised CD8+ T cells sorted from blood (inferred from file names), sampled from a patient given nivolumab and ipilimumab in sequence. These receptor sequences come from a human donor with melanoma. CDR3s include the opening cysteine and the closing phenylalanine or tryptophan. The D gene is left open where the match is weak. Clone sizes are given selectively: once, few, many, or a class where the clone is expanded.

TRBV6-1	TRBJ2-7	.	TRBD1	CASSDLGTGVYEQYF	TGTGCCAGCAGTGATTTAGGGACAGGGGTTTACGAGCAGTACTTC
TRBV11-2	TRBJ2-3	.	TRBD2	CASSYRLADTDTQYF	TGTGCCAGCAGTTATAGACTAGCGGACACAGATACGCAGTATTTT
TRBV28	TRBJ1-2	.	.	CASSLAASNYGYTF	TGTGCCAGCAGTTTAGCGGCCAGTAACTATGGCTACACCTTC
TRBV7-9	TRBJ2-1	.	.	CASSLVSGLAINEQFF	TGTGCCAGCAGCTTGGTCAGCGGGTTGGCGATCAATGAGCAGTTCTTC
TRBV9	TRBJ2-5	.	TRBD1	CASSVDGTGQETQYF	TGTGCCAGCAGCGTCGACGGGACAGGTCAAGAGACCCAGTACTTC
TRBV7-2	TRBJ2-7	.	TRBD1	CASRLTRDRVYEQYF	TGTGCCAGCAGACTAACGAGGGACAGGGTCTACGAGCAGTACTTC
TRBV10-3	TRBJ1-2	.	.	CAISGEGGTSPVNNYGYTF	TGTGCCATCAGTGGAGAGGGAGGGACATCTCCCGTAAATAACTATGGCTACACCTTC
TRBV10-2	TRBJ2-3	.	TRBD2	CASRLAGWQYF	TGCGCCAGCAGGCTAGCGGGGTGGCAGTATTTT
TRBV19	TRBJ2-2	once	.	CASSWPLHTGELFF	TGTGCCAGTAGTTGGCCGCTCCACACCGGGGAGCTGTTTTTT
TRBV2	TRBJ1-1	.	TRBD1	CASSEWDRTMNTEAFF	TGTGCCAGCAGTGAGTGGGACAGGACTATGAACACTGAAGCTTTCTTT
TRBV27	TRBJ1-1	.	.	CASSSLGGFEAFF	TGTGCCAGCAGTTCCCTGGGGGGGTTTGAAGCTTTCTTT
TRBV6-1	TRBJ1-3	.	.	CASSEGLPSGNTIYF	TGTGCCAGCAGTGAGGGACTGCCATCTGGAAACACCATATATTTT
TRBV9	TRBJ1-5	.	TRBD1	CASSSGQGSIYQPQHF	TGTGCCAGCAGCTCCGGACAGGGGAGTATCTATCAGCCCCAGCATTTT
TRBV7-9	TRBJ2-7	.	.	CASSFGGVYEQYF	TGTGCCAGCAGCTTCGGGGGAGTCTACGAGCAGTACTTC
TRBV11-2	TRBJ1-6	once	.	CASSLDPPRPGKLSPLHF	TGTGCCAGCAGCTTAGACCCCCCAAGACCAGGTAAACTTTCACCCCTCCACTTT
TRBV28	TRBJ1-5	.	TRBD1	CASSLQGTGQPQHF	TGTGCCAGCAGTCTACAGGGGACGGGTCAGCCCCAGCATTTT
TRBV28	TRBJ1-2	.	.	CASRESTDYGYTF	TGTGCCAGCAGAGAGTCAACAGACTATGGCTACACCTTC
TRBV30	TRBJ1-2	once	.	CAWKRGGEDYGYTF	TGTGCCTGGAAGAGGGGGGGGGAGGACTATGGCTACACCTTC
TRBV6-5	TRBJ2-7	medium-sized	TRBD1	CASSYSTGYEQYF	TGTGCCAGCAGTTACTCGACAGGGTACGAGCAGTACTTC
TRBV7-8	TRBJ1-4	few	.	CASSLEASTNEKLFF	TGTGCCAGCAGCTTAGAAGCGTCAACTAATGAAAAACTGTTTTTT
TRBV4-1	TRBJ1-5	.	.	CASSQASGYNQPQHF	TGCGCCAGCAGCCAGGCGTCAGGGTACAATCAGCCCCAGCATTTT
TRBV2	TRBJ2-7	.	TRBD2	CASSERLAGEDYEQYF	TGTGCCAGCAGTGAAAGGCTAGCGGGGGAAGACTACGAGCAGTACTTC
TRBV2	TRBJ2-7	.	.	CASSDYRQASYEQYF	TGTGCCAGCAGTGACTACCGACAGGCGTCCTACGAGCAGTACTTC
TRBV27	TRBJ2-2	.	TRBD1	CASEGARTGELFF	TGTGCCAGCGAGGGGGCGCGCACCGGGGAGCTGTTTTTT
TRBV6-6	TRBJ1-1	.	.	CASSYPGRGRGEAFF	TGTGCCAGCAGTTACCCTGGGCGGGGGCGGGGTGAAGCTTTCTTT
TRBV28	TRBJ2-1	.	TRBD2	CASSFGGGRYNEQFF	TGTGCCAGCAGTTTCGGGGGGGGACGCTACAATGAGCAGTTCTTC
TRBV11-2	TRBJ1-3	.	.	CASSSPIDSGNTIYF	TGTGCCAGCAGCTCCCCTATCGATTCTGGAAACACCATATATTTT
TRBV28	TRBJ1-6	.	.	CASRIRNRNSPLHF	TGTGCCAGCAGAATCAGAAACAGGAATTCACCCCTCCACTTT
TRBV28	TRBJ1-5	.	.	CASRVEVYGQPQHF	TGTGCCAGCAGGGTAGAAGTATACGGTCAGCCCCAGCATTTT
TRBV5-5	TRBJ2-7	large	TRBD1	CASSGDSFSYEQYF	TGTGCCAGCAGCGGGGACAGTTTCTCCTACGAGCAGTACTTC
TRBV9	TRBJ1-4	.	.	CASSLTAQVSEKLFF	TGTGCCAGCAGCTTGACCGCTCAGGTGAGCGAAAAACTGTTTTTT
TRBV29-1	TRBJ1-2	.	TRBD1	CSVASGTVNGYTF	TGCAGCGTCGCCTCCGGGACAGTAAATGGCTACACCTTC
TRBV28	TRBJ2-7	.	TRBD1	CASSDRGRLYEQYF	TGTGCCAGCAGCGACAGGGGGCGCCTCTACGAGCAGTACTTC
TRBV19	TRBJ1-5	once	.	CASSPGGAWTPQHF	TGTGCCAGTAGCCCCGGCGGGGCGTGGACGCCCCAGCATTTT
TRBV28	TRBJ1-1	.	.	CASSLNRGAAEAFF	TGTGCCAGCAGTTTAAACCGCGGGGCAGCCGAAGCTTTCTTT
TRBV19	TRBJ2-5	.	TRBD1	CASSISQGGKEYF	TGTGCCAGTAGTATTTCACAGGGGGGAAAGGAGTACTTC
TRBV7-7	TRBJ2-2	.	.	CASSPLASDANTGELFF	TGTGCCAGCAGCCCCCTCGCCAGCGACGCGAACACCGGGGAGCTGTTTTTT
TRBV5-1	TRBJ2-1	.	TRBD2	CASSLDGTRAEQFF	TGCGCCAGCAGCTTGGACGGGACTAGGGCTGAGCAGTTCTTC
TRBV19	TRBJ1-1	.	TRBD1	CASSIDKDRGSTEAFF	TGTGCCAGTAGTATAGATAAGGACAGGGGGAGCACTGAAGCTTTCTTT
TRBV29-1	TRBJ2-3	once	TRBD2	CSVGTGLDTDTQYF	TGCAGCGTTGGAACGGGACTAGACACAGATACGCAGTATTTT
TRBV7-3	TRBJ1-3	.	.	CASSLEGRWWDTIYF	TGTGCCAGCAGCCTTGAGGGAAGATGGTGGGACACCATATATTTT
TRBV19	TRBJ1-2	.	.	CATRARGLSYGTF	TGTGCCACCAGGGCCCGCGGATTATCTTACGGGACCTTC
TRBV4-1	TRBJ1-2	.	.	CASSQDRSNYGYTF	TGCGCCAGCAGCCAAGACAGGTCTAACTATGGCTACACCTTC
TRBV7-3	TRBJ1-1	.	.	CASSLQGFPNTEAFF	TGTGCCAGCAGCCTTCAGGGGTTTCCGAACACTGAAGCTTTCTTT
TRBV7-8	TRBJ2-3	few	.	CASSLGGRADTQYF	TGTGCCAGCAGCTTGGGGGGGCGAGCAGATACGCAGTATTTT
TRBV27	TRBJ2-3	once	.	CASRGQNTDTQYF	TGTGCCAGCAGGGGACAAAACACAGATACGCAGTATTTT
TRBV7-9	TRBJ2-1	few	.	CASSPMARNEQFF	TGTGCCAGCAGCCCGATGGCCAGGAATGAGCAGTTCTTC
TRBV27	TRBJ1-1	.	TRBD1	CASSLAGGTEAFF	TGTGCCAGCAGTTTGGCAGGGGGCACTGAAGCTTTCTTT
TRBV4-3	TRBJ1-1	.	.	CASSQAAGHTEAFF	TGCGCCAGCAGCCAGGCTGCGGGGCACACTGAAGCTTTCTTT
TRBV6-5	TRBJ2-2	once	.	CASSTFRDTGELFF	TGTGCCAGCAGCACTTTCCGGGACACCGGGGAGCTGTTTTTT
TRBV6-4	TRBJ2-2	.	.	CASSQAGELFF	TGTGCCAGCAGTCAAGCGGGGGAGCTGTTTTTT